This T cell receptor (beta chain) was captured by sequencing in a study of a mutant IDH1 vaccine in newly diagnosed glioma. Study overall: Treated patients, about 60% male and approximately 38% female, averaged about 42 years of age. Patients arrived already treated with radiotherapy, temozolomide, or both, most having had both.

The method was immunoSEQ multiplex PCR; TCRdb's version includes in-frame clones alone and lacks a portion of them. This table has roughly 99,000 clones, around 90% appearing once. Study results and caveats: Altogether, 93.3% of patients exhibited vaccine-induced immune responses.

Regarding this clone: Its matching antigen is unknown.

Noted time point: baseline, week 1 (first vaccination visit). The treatment is: pre-vaccination baseline after standard-of-care therapy. The CDR3 runs 19 residues. From germline, CDR1 is SNHLY and CDR2 FYNNEI. V was pared by 6 bases and J by 4 bases, with 21 bases of the junction left unmatched. The TCR sequence derives from a woman between 45 and 60 years old with glioma. The source was PBMCs, collected from a glioma patient treated with radiotherapy, temozolomide or both. The chain is built from TRBV2 and TRBJ2-1; 7 positions agree with TRBD2. CDR3: CASSLREVLGLPPYNEQFF. For the CDR3, the DNA is TGTGCCAGCAGCCTCAGGGAGGTTTTGGGACTACCGCCTTACAATGAGCAGTTCTTC.